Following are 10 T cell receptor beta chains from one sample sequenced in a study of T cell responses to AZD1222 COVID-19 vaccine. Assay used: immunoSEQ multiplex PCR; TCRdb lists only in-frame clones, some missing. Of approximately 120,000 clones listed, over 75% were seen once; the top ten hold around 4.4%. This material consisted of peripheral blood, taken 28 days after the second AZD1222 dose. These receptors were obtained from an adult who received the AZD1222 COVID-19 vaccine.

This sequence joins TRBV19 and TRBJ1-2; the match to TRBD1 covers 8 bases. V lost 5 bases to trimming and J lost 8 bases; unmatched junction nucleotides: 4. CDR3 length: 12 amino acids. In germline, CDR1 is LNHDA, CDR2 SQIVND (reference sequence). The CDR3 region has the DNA TGTGCCAGTAGTGGACAGGGAAGGGGCTACACCTTC. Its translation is CASSGQGRGYTF.

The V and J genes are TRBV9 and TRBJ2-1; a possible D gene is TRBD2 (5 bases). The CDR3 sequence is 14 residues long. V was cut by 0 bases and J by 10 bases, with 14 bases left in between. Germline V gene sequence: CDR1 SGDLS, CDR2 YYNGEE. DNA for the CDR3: TGTGCCAGCAGCGTAGCTACGGGGTCACGAGAGCAGTTCTTC. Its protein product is CASSVATGSREQFF.

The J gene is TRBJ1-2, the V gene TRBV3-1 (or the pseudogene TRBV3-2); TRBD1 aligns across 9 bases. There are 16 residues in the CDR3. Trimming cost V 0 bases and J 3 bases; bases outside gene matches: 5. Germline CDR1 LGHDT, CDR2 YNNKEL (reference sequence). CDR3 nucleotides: TGTGCCAGCAGCCAAGATATCGGGACAGGGCACTATGGCTACACCTTC. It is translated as CASSQDIGTGHYGYTF.

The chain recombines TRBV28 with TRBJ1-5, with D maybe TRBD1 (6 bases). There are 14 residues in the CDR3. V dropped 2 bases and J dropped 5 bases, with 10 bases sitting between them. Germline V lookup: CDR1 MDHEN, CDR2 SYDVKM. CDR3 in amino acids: CASSLGQTYQPQHF. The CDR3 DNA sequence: TGTGCCAGCAGTTTAGGACAGACCTATCAGCCCCAGCATTTT.

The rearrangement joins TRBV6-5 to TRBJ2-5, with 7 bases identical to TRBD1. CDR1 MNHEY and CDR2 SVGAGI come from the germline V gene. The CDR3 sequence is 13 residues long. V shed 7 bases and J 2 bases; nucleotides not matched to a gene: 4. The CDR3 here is CASKDRNQETQYF. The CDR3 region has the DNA TGTGCCAGCAAGGACAGGAATCAAGAGACCCAGTACTTC.

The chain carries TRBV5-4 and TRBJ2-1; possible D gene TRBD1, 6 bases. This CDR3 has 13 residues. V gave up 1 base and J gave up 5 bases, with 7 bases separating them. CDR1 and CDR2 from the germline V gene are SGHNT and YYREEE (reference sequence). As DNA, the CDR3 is TGTGCCAGCAGCTTGTACAGGGACAATGAGCAGTTCTTC. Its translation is CASSLYRDNEQFF. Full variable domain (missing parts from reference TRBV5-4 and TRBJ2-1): ETGVTQSPTHLIKTRGQQVTLRCSSQSGHNTVSWYQQALGQGPQFIFQYYREEENGRGNFPPRFSGLQFPNYSSELNVNALELDDSALYLCASSLYRDNEQFFGPGTRLTVL.

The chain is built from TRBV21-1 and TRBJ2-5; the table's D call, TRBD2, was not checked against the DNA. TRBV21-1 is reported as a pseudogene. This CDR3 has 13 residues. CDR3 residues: CASSKAAQETQYF. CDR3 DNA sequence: TGTGCCAGCAGCAAAGCAGCACAAGAGACCCAGTACTTC.

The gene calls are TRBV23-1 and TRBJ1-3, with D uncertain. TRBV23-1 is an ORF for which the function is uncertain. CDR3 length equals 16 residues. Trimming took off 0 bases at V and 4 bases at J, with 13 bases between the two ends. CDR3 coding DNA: TGCGCCAGCAGTCAATCTGAAGACTCGGCCGGAAACACCATATATTTT. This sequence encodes CASSQSEDSAGNTIYF.

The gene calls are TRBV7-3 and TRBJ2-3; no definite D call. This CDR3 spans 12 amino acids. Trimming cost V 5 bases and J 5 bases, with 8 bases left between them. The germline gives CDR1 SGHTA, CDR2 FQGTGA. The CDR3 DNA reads TGTGCCAGCAGCCCCTATGGAGATACGCAGTATTTT. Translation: CASSPYGDTQYF.

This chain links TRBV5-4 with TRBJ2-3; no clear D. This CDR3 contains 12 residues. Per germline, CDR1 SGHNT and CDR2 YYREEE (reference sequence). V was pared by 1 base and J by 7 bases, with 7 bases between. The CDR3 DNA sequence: TGTGCCAGCAGCTTGCAACCCTATACGCAGTATTTT. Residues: CASSLQPYTQYF.